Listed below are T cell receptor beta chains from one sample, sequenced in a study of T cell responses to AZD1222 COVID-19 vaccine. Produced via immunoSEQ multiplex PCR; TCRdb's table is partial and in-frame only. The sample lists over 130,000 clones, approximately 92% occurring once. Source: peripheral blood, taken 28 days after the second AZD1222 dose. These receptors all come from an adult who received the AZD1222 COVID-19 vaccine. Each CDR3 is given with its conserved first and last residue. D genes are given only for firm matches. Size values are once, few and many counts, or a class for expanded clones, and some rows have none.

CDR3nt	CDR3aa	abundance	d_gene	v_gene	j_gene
TGTGCCAGCAGCTTATTCAGCAATCAGCCCCAGCATTTT	CASSLFSNQPQHF	NA	NA	TRBV11-2	TRBJ1-5
TGTGCCAGCAGCGTTCAAGGTGGGTCCTACGAGCAGTACTTC	CASSVQGGSYEQYF	NA	NA	TRBV9	TRBJ2-7
TGTGCCAGCAGCTTACAGGGAACCTCACCCCTCCACTTT	CASSLQGTSPLHF	NA	NA	TRBV5-4	TRBJ1-6
TGTGCCAGCAGCCATGGTAAGTACTTC	CASSHGKYF	NA	NA	TRBV5-5	TRBJ2-7
TGTGCCAGCAGGGGGGGACAGAACCAAGAGACCCAGTACTTC	CASRGGQNQETQYF	NA	NA	TRBV6-6	TRBJ2-5
TGTGCCAGCAGCGTAGATGGACTAGCGGGGCACGAGCAGTACTTC	CASSVDGLAGHEQYF	once	TRBD2	TRBV9	TRBJ2-7
TGTGCCAGCTCGCCAGGGTCGGATAGGTACGAGCAGTACTTC	CASSPGSDRYEQYF	NA	NA	TRBV18	TRBJ2-7
TGTGCTAGTGCCTACTCTTCGGCAGGGACAGATACGCAGTATTTT	CASAYSSAGTDTQYF	NA	NA	TRBV12-5	TRBJ2-3
TGTGCCAGCAGCAGGACTGATAACCCCTACGAGCAGTACTTC	CASSRTDNPYEQYF	NA	NA	TRBV5-4	TRBJ2-7
TGTGCCAGTAGTATAACCGAGCGGGCAGGGGATCAGGGCAATCAGCCCCAGCATTTT	CASSITERAGDQGNQPQHF	NA	NA	TRBV19	TRBJ1-5
TGTGCCAGAAAACCGGGACAGGGAACAGATACGCAGTATTTT	CARKPGQGTDTQYF	NA	TRBD1	TRBV6-5	TRBJ2-3
TGTGCCAGCAGCAACCGACAGGGGCAGTTCTTC	CASSNRQGQFF	few	NA	TRBV21-1	TRBJ2-1
TGTGCCAGCAGCCACCGGGACAGGGGCTCCACCGGGGAGCTGTTTTTT	CASSHRDRGSTGELFF	NA	TRBD1	TRBV3-1/TRBV3-2	TRBJ2-2
TGTGCCAGCAGCTTAATGTTTGAGACAGGGTCGACTGAAGCTTTCTTT	CASSLMFETGSTEAFF	once	TRBD1	TRBV7-9	TRBJ1-1
TGTGCCAGCTGCCGGCTTGCGGACACTGAAGCTTTCTTT	CASCRLADTEAFF	NA	NA	TRBV7-9	TRBJ1-1
TGTGCCAGCTCACCATGGGGGCCCACTGAAGCTTTCTTT	CASSPWGPTEAFF	NA	NA	TRBV18	TRBJ1-1
TGCAGCGCCCCCCATCGGGAGTCGGAGGGTGAGCAGTTCTTC	CSAPHRESEGEQFF	NA	NA	TRBV29-1	TRBJ2-1
TGTGCCAGCAGCCGTACCGTAGGGGACAGGACGAGCTCCTACGAGCAGTACTTC	CASSRTVGDRTSSYEQYF	NA	TRBD1	TRBV5-6	TRBJ2-7
TGCGCCAGCAGCCAAGATAGTCAGACTAATTCACCCCTCCACTTT	CASSQDSQTNSPLHF	NA	NA	TRBV4-3	TRBJ1-6
TGTGCCAGCAGTTCGTCCAGGGGGCGCACTGAAGCTTTCTTT	CASSSSRGRTEAFF	NA	TRBD1	TRBV28	TRBJ1-1
TGTGCCAGCAGCCAAGGTGGGGGCGAGCAGTACTTC	CASSQGGGEQYF	few	NA	TRBV3-1/TRBV3-2	TRBJ2-7
TGTGCCAGCAATAGGGTTATTAATGAAAAACTGTTTTTT	CASNRVINEKLFF	once	NA	TRBV28	TRBJ1-4
TGTGCCAGCAGGAGTCAAGAGACCCAGTACTTC	CASRSQETQYF	NA	NA	TRBV27	TRBJ2-5
TGTGCCAGTAGTATAGGGGGCGGGAGGAACATTCAGTACTTC	CASSIGGGRNIQYF	once	TRBD2	TRBV19	TRBJ2-4
TGTGCCAGCAGTTCCGGGACATCTAACTATGGCTACACCTTC	CASSSGTSNYGYTF	NA	NA	TRBV7-9	TRBJ1-2
TGCGCCAGCAGCAAAATCCGGGACAGGGTCCCCAATGAGCAGTTCTTC	CASSKIRDRVPNEQFF	NA	TRBD1	TRBV5-1	TRBJ2-1
TGTGCCAGCAGTTCCCGACTGTACACCGGGGAGCTGTTTTTT	CASSSRLYTGELFF	once	NA	TRBV28	TRBJ2-2
TGTGCCAGCAGTTGGGTCAGACCCTCTGTCACCGGGGAGCTGTTTTTT	CASSWVRPSVTGELFF	few	NA	TRBV6-5	TRBJ2-2
TGTGCCAGCAGTCCCCCCGGGGGGTATAATGAAGCTTTCTTT	CASSPPGGYNEAFF	NA	NA	TRBV25-1	TRBJ1-1
TGCAGCGTTCACCATGATGGAAACACCATATATTTT	CSVHHDGNTIYF	NA	NA	TRBV29-1	TRBJ1-3
TGTGCCAGCAGCCCAGGACACCGATATTCCGGGGCCAACGTCCTGACTTTC	CASSPGHRYSGANVLTF	NA	NA	TRBV27	TRBJ2-6
TGCGCCAGCAGCGCCCAGCCGTCTCAAGGAGGGGAAAAACTGTTTTTT	CASSAQPSQGGEKLFF	NA	NA	TRBV5-1	TRBJ1-4
TGCGCCAGCAGCCAAGGGACAGGGGTATCTTCTGGGGCCAACGTCCTGACTTTC	CASSQGTGVSSGANVLTF	once	TRBD1	TRBV5-1	TRBJ2-6
TGTGCCAGCAGCTTGAGACCGGACAGGGGGCGTCTTGGGGCCAACGTCCTGACTTTC	CASSLRPDRGRLGANVLTF	NA	TRBD1	TRBV7-6	TRBJ2-6
TGTGCCTGGAGTGCAGGGGGCCCGGATGAGCAGTTCTTC	CAWSAGGPDEQFF	NA	TRBD1	TRBV30	TRBJ2-1
TGTGCCAGCAGTTTGGAAGGGGGTTGGTACGAGCAGTACTTC	CASSLEGGWYEQYF	NA	NA	TRBV27	TRBJ2-7
TGTGCCAGCAGTGAAAGGGACAGGTTCTACGAGCAGTACTTC	CASSERDRFYEQYF	many	TRBD1	TRBV2	TRBJ2-7
TGTGCCAGCAGCAACCGGGACCTTTTCGCCATTTACGAAAAACTGTTTTTT	CASSNRDLFAIYEKLFF	NA	NA	TRBV7-9	TRBJ1-4
TGTGCCAGCAGAGAGACAGTTACCTACAATGAGCAGTTCTTC	CASRETVTYNEQFF	NA	NA	TRBV6-5	TRBJ2-1
TGTGCCAGCAGCTTAGTACTGACAGACACCGGGGAGCTGTTTTTT	CASSLVLTDTGELFF	NA	NA	TRBV7-2	TRBJ2-2
TGCGCCAGCAGTGTACCTAGGACAGGGGCTGGAATGGCTTTCTTT	CASSVPRTGAGMAFF	NA	TRBD1	TRBV10-2	TRBJ1-1
TGTGCCAGCAGCTCAGGGAAAGGCAGCAATCAGCCCCAGCATTTT	CASSSGKGSNQPQHF	NA	NA	TRBV7-9	TRBJ1-5
TGCGCCAGCAGAGAGGACAGCAGCTCCTACGAGCAGTACTTC	CASREDSSSYEQYF	NA	NA	TRBV10-2	TRBJ2-7
TGTGCCAGCAGCAATAGGTGGGCAAGCTCCTACGAGCAGTACTTC	CASSNRWASSYEQYF	few	NA	TRBV6-8	TRBJ2-7
TGTGCCAGCAGTTTATTTGCACTGGTGGGAGTAGCGGGAACTTCTACGGGCCTAAATGAGCAGTTCTTC	CASSLFALVGVAGTSTGLNEQFF	NA	TRBD2	TRBV28	TRBJ2-1
TGCGCCAGCAGCCAAGAGTACAGGGGGGAGAACATTCAGTACTTC	CASSQEYRGENIQYF	NA	TRBD1	TRBV4-3	TRBJ2-4
TGTGCCAGCAGCTTGGGGCCAAACGGAAACACCATATATTTT	CASSLGPNGNTIYF	once	NA	TRBV5-5	TRBJ1-3
TGTGCCAGCAGTACGACCGCCCTGGCTGGCTACACCTTC	CASSTTALAGYTF	NA	NA	TRBV6-6	TRBJ1-2
TGTGCCAGCAGTGAATGGGGGACTAGCGGGAAGAATGAGCAGTTCTTC	CASSEWGTSGKNEQFF	NA	TRBD2	TRBV2	TRBJ2-1
TGTGCCAGCAGTAGGGACAGGGGGAGCAACTACGAGCAGTACTTC	CASSRDRGSNYEQYF	NA	TRBD1	TRBV6-5	TRBJ2-7
TGTGCCAGTAGCTCGCTCGGACAGGGGGTTAACTATGGCTACACCTTC	CASSSLGQGVNYGYTF	NA	TRBD1	TRBV19	TRBJ1-2
TGCGCCAGCAGCCAAGGTGCGCAGCGCACCGGGGAGCTGTTTTTT	CASSQGAQRTGELFF	few	NA	TRBV4-1	TRBJ2-2
TGTGCCAGCGGACAAGATAATTCACCCCTCCACTTT	CASGQDNSPLHF	few	NA	TRBV6-6	TRBJ1-6
TGTGCCAGCTCACCCTGGGACAGTAAGAGCTACACCTTC	CASSPWDSKSYTF	NA	TRBD1	TRBV18	TRBJ1-2
TGTGCCAGCAGCCCGGACCAGCGAACCGGGGAGCTGTTTTTT	CASSPDQRTGELFF	NA	NA	TRBV7-2	TRBJ2-2
TGTGCCAGCAGCCAAGGGACAGGGGTGGGCTACGAGCAGTACTTC	CASSQGTGVGYEQYF	NA	TRBD1	TRBV3-1/TRBV3-2	TRBJ2-7
TGCGCCAGCAGTGCTAGCCCAGAGACCCAGTACTTC	CASSASPETQYF	NA	NA	TRBV10-2	TRBJ2-5
TGTGCCAGCAGACGCCCCGACGGGAACACTGAAGCTTTCTTT	CASRRPDGNTEAFF	NA	NA	TRBV6-5	TRBJ1-1